The 19 T cell receptor beta chains reported below all come from one sample, sequenced in a study of T cells after yellow fever vaccination. TCRdb ran MiXCR on the 5' RACE reads and lists one entry per CDR3 protein. This table has 500,000 to 700,000 distinct CDR3 sequences, approximately 21% appearing once. Source: PBMCs, taken 15 days after the yellow fever booster vaccination. The source of these receptors is a man under 40 who received the YFV17D yellow fever vaccine.

The rearrangement links TRBV29-1 to TRBJ2-1; 9 bases agree with TRBD2. This CDR3 spans 12 amino acids. V dropped 4 bases and J dropped 10; count of bases not matched to a gene: 5. CDR1 and CDR2 from the germline V gene are SQVTM and ANQGSEA. The CDR3 loop is CSVVAGGREQFF. CDR3 nucleotide sequence: TGCAGCGTTGTGGCGGGAGGGCGCGAGCAGTTCTTC.

CDR3 sequence reads: CASSRDRPGGETQYF. CDR3 DNA: TGTGCCAGCAGTCGGGACAGACCAGGGGGAGAGACCCAGTACTTC. The J gene is TRBJ2-5, the V gene TRBV5-4, with 7 nucleotides matching TRBD1. Germline lookup yields CDR1 SGHNT and CDR2 YYREEE (reference sequence). The V segment lost 5 bases and the J segment 4 bases; nucleotides outside the gene matches: 11. The CDR3 is 15 amino acids.

This clonotype was recorded a few times. The chain combines TRBV7-2 with TRBJ1-1, with a weak D call TRBD1 (5 bases). The CDR3 has 13 residues. In germline, CDR1 is SGHTA, CDR2 FQGNSA. The germline V and J ends were trimmed by 5 bases and 5 bases, with 12 bases remaining between them. CDR3 DNA: TGTGCCAGCAGCCCGGTGGGGGGGACTGAAGCTTTCTTT. Translated, it gives CASSPVGGTEAFF.

The sample holds a few counts of this clonotype. V gene TRBV29-1 combines with J gene TRBJ2-1; tentative D call: TRBD2 (5 bases). Germline lookup yields CDR1 SQVTM and CDR2 ANQGSEA. Trimming stripped 5 bases from V and 0 bases from J, with 11 bases between. The CDR3 runs to 14 residues. The CDR3 spells CSVTGTGSYNEQFF. The CDR3 DNA follows: TGCAGCGTTACGGGAACGGGCTCCTACAATGAGCAGTTCTTC.

This clonotype was detected a few times. Here the CDR3 DNA reads TGTGCCAGCAACTCCCTGGTTCAGGTCCGGCGGGAGCAGTTCTTC. Translated, it gives CASNSLVQVRREQFF. The genes are TRBV12-3 or TRBV12-4 and TRBJ2-1; D is undetermined. V was trimmed by 7 bases and J by 10 bases, leaving 23 bases between them. The CDR3 is 15 amino acids.

The chain is built from TRBV7-3 and TRBJ2-1; tentative D call: TRBD1 (7 bases). V was pared by 5 bases and J by 7 bases, with 24 bases between. The CDR3 length is 17 residues. Germline V gene lookup returns CDR1 SGHTA and CDR2 FQGTGA. The CDR3 bases are TGTGCCAGCAGCCAAGGGGGCGGGACCTTAGGTAGGAATGAGCAGTTCTTC. Its translation: CASSQGGGTLGRNEQFF. The complete variable domain, with remaining parts taken from reference TRBV7-3 and TRBJ2-1, reads GAGVSQTPSNKVTEKGKYVELRCDPISGHTALYWYRQSLGQGPEFLIYFQGTGAADDSGLPNDRFFAVRPEGSVSTLKIQRTERGDSAVYLCASSQGGGTLGRNEQFFGPGTRLTVL.

The table lists this clonotype with a few counts. The CDR3 is CASRNRGQETQYF. DNA for the CDR3: TGTGCCAGCAGAAACAGGGGTCAAGAGACCCAGTACTTC. This chain connects TRBV3-1 to TRBJ2-5; 7 positions agree with TRBD1. The V gene's germline CDR1 is LGHDT and CDR2 YNNKEL (reference sequence). The trim removed 6 bases at V and 2 bases at J, leaving 3 bases unmatched. The CDR3 totals 13 residues.

This clonotype has more than one count but fewer than ten. The DNA of the CDR3 is TGTGCCACCAGTGATTTCGCACCTAAAGGACTAGCGGTCCGTGAGCAGTTCTTC. Encoded protein: CATSDFAPKGLAVREQFF. The chain employs TRBV24-1 and TRBJ2-1; 10 positions agree with TRBD2. With V trimmed by 1 base and J by 9 bases, 14 bases remained unmatched. Germline CDR1 is KGHDR and CDR2 is SFDVKD. CDR3 length: 18 residues.

This clonotype was picked up a small number of times. This chain connects TRBV18 to TRBJ2-7, with 8 nucleotides matching TRBD1. CDR1 and CDR2 (germline): KGHSH, LQKENI. This CDR3 is built from 19 residues. Trimming took 3 bases from V and 0 from J; bases not matched to a gene: 16. The CDR3 loop is CASSPVRQGPSRSSYEQYF. The DNA for the CDR3 is TGTGCCAGCTCACCCGTGAGACAGGGGCCTTCCCGAAGCTCCTACGAGCAGTACTTC.

In this sample, this clonotype turned up a few times. This rearrangement joins TRBV28 to TRBJ1-5; D is ambiguous. Trimming left V 8 bases short and J 1 base short, with 15 bases between. The CDR3 totals 15 residues. CDR1 MDHEN and CDR2 SYDVKM come from the germline V gene. DNA for the CDR3: TGTGCCAGCTCTCCTCTGACGTGGAGCAATCAGCCCCAGCATTTT. Translating it yields CASSPLTWSNQPQHF.

This clonotype has just a few counts. The V gene is TRBV7-8, the J gene TRBJ2-5; D is ambiguous. CDR3 length: 14 amino acids. The V gene's germline CDR1 is SGHVS and CDR2 FQNEAQ. V dropped 5 bases and J dropped 4 bases, with 14 bases sitting between them. Here the CDR3 reads CASSPYAGPETQYF. CDR3 nucleotide sequence: TGTGCCAGCAGCCCCTATGCTGGGCCAGAGACCCAGTACTTC.

The J gene is TRBJ2-1, the V gene TRBV28; D might be TRBD1 (6 bases). Germline-derived CDR1 and CDR2 are MDHEN and SYDVKM. V was clipped by 6 bases and J by 13 bases, with 13 bases between them. CDR3 length: 11 residues. The CDR3, as DNA: TGTGCCAGCAGCTCCGGACAGCCACAGTTCTTC. The encoded protein is CASSSGQPQFF.

J is TRBJ2-1 and V is TRBV20-1; 10 bases map to TRBD2. Unmatched junction bases numbered 11, after V lost 6 bases and J lost 15 bases. Germline values: CDR1 DFQATT, CDR2 SNEGSKA (reference sequence). The CDR3 runs to 12 residues. In DNA, the CDR3 is TGCAGTGCCGCAATTCTAGCGGGAGAGGCGTTCTTC. Its protein is CSAAILAGEAFF.

This clonotype appeared a few times. The chain links TRBV7-2 to TRBJ2-7; tentatively, D is TRBD1 or TRBD2 (5 bases each). Germline V CDR1 and CDR2: SGHTA, FQGNSA. V dropped 5 bases and J dropped 3 bases, with 17 bases sitting between them. The CDR3 sequence is 15 residues long. CDR3 nucleotide sequence: TGTGCCAGCAGCCCATTCGGGGACCGGTACTACGAGCAGTACTTC. As protein: CASSPFGDRYYEQYF.

This clonotype showed up just a few times. The chain has TRBV25-1 and TRBJ2-1; the match to TRBD2 covers 13 bases. V shed 4 bases and J 4 bases; nucleotides not matched to a gene: 10. From germline, CDR1 is MGHDK and CDR2 SYGVNS. The CDR3 is made up of 18 amino acids. CDR3 nucleotide sequence: TGTGCCAGCAGTGGACTAGCGGGAGGACGTTTAGGGTACAATGAGCAGTTCTTC. Protein product: CASSGLAGGRLGYNEQFF.

The CDR3 is CASSQDIQPPTDTQYF. The CDR3 DNA is TGTGCCAGCAGCCAAGATATACAGCCGCCCACAGATACGCAGTATTTT. The chain couples TRBV4-2 to TRBJ2-3; D remains unclear. Germline V gene sequence: CDR1 LGHNA, CDR2 YNFKEQ. V lost 0 bases, J lost 2 bases, and 12 bases lay in between. The CDR3 is 16 residues long.

This clonotype was counted between two and nine times. The rearrangement joins TRBV30 to TRBJ2-7; TRBD2 matches at 14 bases. Germline CDR1 reads GTSNPN; CDR2 reads SVGIG (reference sequence). Trimming at V came to 4 bases and at J to 3 bases, leaving 14 bases not matched to a gene. This CDR3 region has 18 residues. CDR3 loop: CAWTTIEPGLAGVYEQYF. For the CDR3, the DNA is TGTGCCTGGACTACTATTGAGCCGGGACTAGCGGGAGTCTACGAGCAGTACTTC.

The V gene is TRBV6-2 or TRBV6-3, the J gene TRBJ2-7, with D possibly TRBD1 on 6 matching bases. CDR3 size: 13 residues. CDR1 and CDR2 from the germline V gene are MNHEY and SVGEGT. Deletions cut 8 bases from V and 2 bases from J, with 13 bases between. The CDR3 coding sequence is TGTGCCAGCCGACGGGACACAACCTACGAGCAGTACTTC. It translates to CASRRDTTYEQYF.

This clonotype has a handful of counts. V is TRBV9 and J is TRBJ1-3; maybe TRBD1 (5 bases). The V gene's germline CDR1 is SGDLS and CDR2 YYNGEE. The CDR3 loop spans 16 amino acids. V dropped 4 bases and J dropped 0 bases, with 14 bases sitting between them. This CDR3 is CASSPLRGGSGNTIYF. The CDR3, as DNA: TGTGCCAGCAGCCCCCTTCGGGGGGGCTCTGGAAACACCATATATTTT. Full variable domain (remainder filled in from reference TRBV9 and TRBJ1-3): DSGVTQTPKHLITATGQRVTLRCSPRSGDLSVYWYQQSLDQGLQFLIQYYNGEERAKGNILERFSAQQFPDLHSELNLSSLELGDSALYFCASSPLRGGSGNTIYFGEGSWLTVV.